Listed here are 13 T cell receptor beta chains from one sample, sequenced in a study of blood T cell repertoires in COVID-19. The assay was immunoSEQ multiplex PCR, and TCRdb's table has in-frame clones only and misses some. Of 40,000 to 45,000 clones in the sample, about 90% are singletons; the top ten hold 12%. Sequenced: peripheral blood. These receptors were taken from a human donor in a cohort sampled during active COVID-19.

The chain links TRBV6-2 or TRBV6-3 to TRBJ1-1; the D is unclear. V was trimmed by 0 bases and J by 1 base, leaving 6 bases between them. The CDR3 covers 14 residues. Germline V CDR1 and CDR2: MNHEY, SVGEGT. The CDR3 DNA follows: TGTGCCAGCAGTTACTCGCGGGGGAACACTGAAGCTTTCTTT. This sequence encodes CASSYSRGNTEAFF.

The chain is built from TRBV10-2 and TRBJ2-3; 8 bases line up with TRBD2. Germline V gene lookup returns CDR1 WSHSY and CDR2 SAAADI. With V trimmed by 9 bases and J by 2 bases, 7 bases remained unmatched. CDR3 size: 14 residues. CDR3 in DNA: TGCGCCAGTAGACCGGGACTAGTCACAGATACGCAGTATTTT. Protein sequence: CASRPGLVTDTQYF.

The chain carries TRBV27 and TRBJ2-6, with 10 bases identical to TRBD2. Germline loops: CDR1 MNHEY, CDR2 SMNVEV (reference sequence). CDR3 length equals 18 residues. V gave up 3 bases and J gave up 0 bases; unmatched junction bases: 5. CDR3 loop: CASSFVAGGSSGANVLTF. The DNA of the CDR3 is TGTGCCAGCAGTTTCGTAGCGGGAGGCAGCTCTGGGGCCAACGTCCTGACTTTC.

The CDR3 region is CASRPDIGGFYTF. The DNA of the CDR3 is TGCGCCAGCAGGCCGGACATCGGTGGCTTCTACACCTTC. This chain joins TRBV5-1 and TRBJ1-2; D is perhaps TRBD1 (5 bases). Trimming shortened V by 5 bases and J by 10 bases, and 18 bases separated the two germline ends. The CDR3 covers 13 residues. CDR1 and CDR2 from the germline V gene are SGHRS and YFSETQ.

The chain recombines TRBV28 with TRBJ1-2; D is unclear. This CDR3 has 11 residues. Trimming removed 10 bases at V and 2 bases at J, with 8 bases between. CDR1 is MDHEN and CDR2 is SYDVKM in the germline V gene. CDR3 coding DNA: TGTGCCATAGACGGGAACTATGGCTACACCTTC. It yields the protein CAIDGNYGYTF.

This rearrangement joins TRBV7-2 to TRBJ1-1, with TRBD1 matching 9 bases. Looked up from germline, CDR1 is SGHTA and CDR2 is FQGNSA. The CDR3 has 15 amino acids. The junction had 8 bases not matched to a gene; V was cut back by 5 bases and J by 4 bases. CDR3 amino acids: CASSPSGTGTTEAFF. For the CDR3, the DNA is TGTGCCAGCAGCCCATCGGGGACAGGGACCACTGAAGCTTTCTTT.

There are a few counts of this clone. This chain joins TRBV28 and TRBJ2-2; possibly TRBD1 for D (6 bases). Looked up from germline, CDR1 is MDHEN and CDR2 is SYDVKM. The CDR3 contains 15 residues. V lost 6 bases and J lost 0, with 11 bases in between. As DNA, the CDR3 is TGTGCCAGCAGCAGGGGAGCCGCGAACACCGGGGAGCTGTTTTTT. Translating gives CASSRGAANTGELFF.

This clone was observed once. The chain uses TRBV4-3 and TRBJ2-5; D call uncertain. Germline CDR1 and CDR2: LGHNA and YSLEER. The V end lost 2 bases, the J end lost 3 bases, and 7 bases lay between the germline ends. The CDR3 consists of 13 residues. Here the CDR3 DNA reads TGCGCCAGCAGCCAAAACACCGAAGAGACCCAGTACTTC. Protein: CASSQNTEETQYF.

V and J are TRBV7-8 and TRBJ1-2; 8 bases map to TRBD1. CDR3 size: 17 residues. The germline V gene has CDR1 SGHVS and CDR2 FQNEAQ. Trimming took 5 bases from V and 3 from J; bases not matched to a gene: 14. The CDR3 loop is CASSPTPTGGLDYGYTF. DNA for the CDR3: TGTGCCAGCAGCCCGACTCCCACAGGGGGGTTAGACTATGGCTACACCTTC.

V and J are TRBV21-1 and TRBJ1-1; TRBD1 is the table's D call, not checked against the DNA. TRBV21-1 is annotated as a pseudogene. The CDR3 runs 14 residues. The CDR3 here is CASRGQGHGNEAFF. The DNA of the CDR3 is TGTGCCAGCAGGGGACAGGGGCATGGGAATGAAGCTTTCTTT.

Concerning this clone: The sample carries other DNA sequences with the same CDR3. The CDR3 DNA reads TGCGCCAGCAGCCAAGTGGGACTTACCTACAATGAGCAGTTCTTC. This gives the protein CASSQVGLTYNEQFF. The chain is built from TRBV4-3 and TRBJ2-1; possible D gene TRBD2, 6 bases. Trimming cost V 1 base and J 2 bases, with 9 bases left between them. The CDR3 contains 15 residues. CDR1 is LGHNA and CDR2 is YSLEER in the germline V gene.

This sequence joins TRBV9 and TRBJ2-1, with 9 bases aligning to TRBD2. From germline, CDR1 is SGDLS and CDR2 YYNGEE. The junction had 4 bases not matched to a gene; V was cut back by 0 bases and J by 6 bases. CDR3 length: 15 residues. The CDR3 coding sequence is TGTGCCAGCAGCGTAGTACTAGCGGGTCTCAATGAGCAGTTCTTC. This encodes CASSVVLAGLNEQFF. Looking up the rest from reference TRBV9 and TRBJ2-1 gives the full variable domain: DSGVTQTPKHLITATGQRVTLRCSPRSGDLSVYWYQQSLDQGLQFLIQYYNGEERAKGNILERFSAQQFPDLHSELNLSSLELGDSALYFCASSVVLAGLNEQFFGPGTRLTVL.

About this clone itself: Within the sample, other DNA sequences also encode this same CDR3. This rearrangement joins TRBV5-1 to TRBJ2-2; 8 bases match TRBD2. The CDR3 runs 16 residues. Germline V gives CDR1 SGHRS, CDR2 YFSETQ. With 3 bases clipped from V and 4 bases from J, the junction kept 8 bases outside the gene matches. The CDR3 DNA follows: TGCGCCAGCAGCTACTCGGGGGGGTCGGGCACCGGGGAGCTGTTTTTT. Protein product: CASSYSGGSGTGELFF. The full variable domain, in which reference TRBV5-1 and TRBJ2-2 provide the parts outside the CDR3, is KAGVTQTPRYLIKTRGQQVTLSCSPISGHRSVSWYQQTPGQGLQFLFEYFSETQRNKGNFPGRFSGRQFSNSRSEMNVSTLELGDSALYLCASSYSGGSGTGELFFGEGSRLTVL.